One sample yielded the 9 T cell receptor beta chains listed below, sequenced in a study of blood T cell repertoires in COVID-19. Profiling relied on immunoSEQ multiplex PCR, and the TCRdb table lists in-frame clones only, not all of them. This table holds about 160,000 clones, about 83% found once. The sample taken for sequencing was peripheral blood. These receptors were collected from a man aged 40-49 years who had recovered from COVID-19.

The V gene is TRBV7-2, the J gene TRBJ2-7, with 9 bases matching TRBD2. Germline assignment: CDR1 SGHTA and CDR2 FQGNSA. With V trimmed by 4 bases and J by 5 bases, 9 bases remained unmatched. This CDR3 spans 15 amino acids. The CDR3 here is CASSWTSGTSNEQYF. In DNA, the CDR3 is TGTGCCAGCAGCTGGACATCCGGGACTAGCAACGAGCAGTACTTC. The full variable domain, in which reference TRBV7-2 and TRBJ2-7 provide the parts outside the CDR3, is GAGVSQSPSNKVTEKGKDVELRCDPISGHTALYWYRQSLGQGLEFLIYFQGNSAPDKSGLPSDRFSAERTGGSVSTLTIQRTQQEDSAVYLCASSWTSGTSNEQYFGPGTRLTVT.

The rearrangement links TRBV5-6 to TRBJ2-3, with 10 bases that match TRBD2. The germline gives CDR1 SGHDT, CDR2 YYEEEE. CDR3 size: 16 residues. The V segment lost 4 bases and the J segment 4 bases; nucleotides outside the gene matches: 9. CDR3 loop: CASSISGGAGADTQYF. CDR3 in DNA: TGTGCCAGCAGCATAAGCGGGGGGGCGGGCGCAGATACGCAGTATTTT.

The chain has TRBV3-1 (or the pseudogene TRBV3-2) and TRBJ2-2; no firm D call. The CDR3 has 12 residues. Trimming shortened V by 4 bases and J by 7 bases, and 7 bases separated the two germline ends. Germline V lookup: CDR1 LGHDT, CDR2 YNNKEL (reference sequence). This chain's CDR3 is CASSPPGGELFF. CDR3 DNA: TGTGCCAGCAGCCCTCCCGGCGGGGAGCTGTTTTTT.

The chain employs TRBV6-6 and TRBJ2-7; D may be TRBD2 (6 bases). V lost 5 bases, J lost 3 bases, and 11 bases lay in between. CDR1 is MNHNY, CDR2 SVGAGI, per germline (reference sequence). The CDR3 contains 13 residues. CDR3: CASSRDSGYEQYF. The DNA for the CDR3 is TGTGCCAGCAGTCGGGACTCGGGCTACGAGCAGTACTTC.

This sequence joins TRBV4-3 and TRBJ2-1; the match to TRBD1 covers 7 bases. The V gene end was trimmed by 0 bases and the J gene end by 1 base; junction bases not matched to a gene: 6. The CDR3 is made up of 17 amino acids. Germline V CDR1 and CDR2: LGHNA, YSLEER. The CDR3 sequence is CASSQDLRGPSYNEQFF. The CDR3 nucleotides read TGCGCCAGCAGCCAAGATCTAAGGGGGCCTTCCTACAATGAGCAGTTCTTC.

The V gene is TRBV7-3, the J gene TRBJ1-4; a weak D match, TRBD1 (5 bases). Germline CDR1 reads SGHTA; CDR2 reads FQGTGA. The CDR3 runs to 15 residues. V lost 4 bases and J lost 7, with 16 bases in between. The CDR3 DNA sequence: TGTGCCAGCAGCTCTCACGGGGCCGGGGGTGAAAAACTGTTTTTT. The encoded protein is CASSSHGAGGEKLFF.

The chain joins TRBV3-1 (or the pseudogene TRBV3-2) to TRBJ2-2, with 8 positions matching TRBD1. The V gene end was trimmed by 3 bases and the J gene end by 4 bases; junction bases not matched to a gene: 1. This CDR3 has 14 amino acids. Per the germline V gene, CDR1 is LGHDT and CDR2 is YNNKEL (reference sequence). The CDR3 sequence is CASSHGTGTGELFF. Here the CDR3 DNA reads TGTGCCAGCAGCCACGGGACAGGCACCGGGGAGCTGTTTTTT.

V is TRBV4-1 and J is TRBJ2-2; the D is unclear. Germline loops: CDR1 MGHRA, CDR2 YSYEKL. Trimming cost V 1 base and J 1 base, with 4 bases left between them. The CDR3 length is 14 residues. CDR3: CASSQAKNTGELFF. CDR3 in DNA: TGCGCCAGCAGCCAAGCAAAGAACACCGGGGAGCTGTTTTTT.

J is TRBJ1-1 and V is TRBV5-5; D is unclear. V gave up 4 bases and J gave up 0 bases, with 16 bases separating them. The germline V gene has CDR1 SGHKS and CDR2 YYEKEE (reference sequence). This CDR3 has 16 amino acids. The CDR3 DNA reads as TGTGCCAGCAGCAGCCGAAACCCGATTATGAACACTGAAGCTTTCTTT. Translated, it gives CASSSRNPIMNTEAFF.